This T cell receptor (beta chain) came from a study of shared T cell receptors in the human thymus. This table comes from immunoSEQ multiplex PCR, and its TCRdb copy is limited to in-frame clones, with some not included. The sample lists roughly 550,000 clones, around 78% occurring once. Trimming removed 6 bases at V and 3 bases at J, with 14 bases between. Germline V gene sequence: CDR1 MNHEY, CDR2 SMNVEV (reference sequence). The CDR3 loop spans 15 amino acids. These data were also reused for a study on human thymus T cells. As that report states: All donors were healthy Finnish infants who were undergoing corrective surgery to treat congenital heart defects. A high degree of thymic repertoire overlap among unrelated individuals was reported in related research.

V gene TRBV27 combines with J gene TRBJ2-2; D is possibly TRBD1 (6 bases). Specimen: thymocytes. This clonotype was obtained from a boy less than two years old with a congenital heart defect. In DNA, the CDR3 is TGTGCCAGCAGCGACAGACAGGTGTACACCGGGGAGCTGTTTTTT. Translated: CASSDRQVYTGELFF.